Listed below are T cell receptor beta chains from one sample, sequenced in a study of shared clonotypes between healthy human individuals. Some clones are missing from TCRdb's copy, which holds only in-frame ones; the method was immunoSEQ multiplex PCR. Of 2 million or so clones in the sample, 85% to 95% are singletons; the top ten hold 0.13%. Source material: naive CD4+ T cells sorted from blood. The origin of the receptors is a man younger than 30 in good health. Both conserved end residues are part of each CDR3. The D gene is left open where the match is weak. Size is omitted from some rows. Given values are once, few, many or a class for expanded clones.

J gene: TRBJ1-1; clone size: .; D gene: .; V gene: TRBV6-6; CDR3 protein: CASSSEPTEAFF; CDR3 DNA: TGTGCCAGCAGCTCCGAGCCCACTGAAGCTTTCTTT
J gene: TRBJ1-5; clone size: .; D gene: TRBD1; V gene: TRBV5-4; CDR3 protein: CASSLTGEQPQHF; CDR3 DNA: TGTGCCAGCAGCTTGACAGGGGAACAGCCCCAGCATTTT
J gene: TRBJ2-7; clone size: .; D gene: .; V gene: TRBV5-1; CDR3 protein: CASSLSQGRYEQYF; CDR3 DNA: TGCGCCAGCAGCTTGAGTCAGGGGCGGTACGAGCAGTACTTC
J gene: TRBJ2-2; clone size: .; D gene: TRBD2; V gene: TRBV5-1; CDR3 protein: CASSLALAGNTGELFF; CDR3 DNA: TGCGCCAGCAGCTTGGCGCTAGCGGGAAACACCGGGGAGCTGTTTTTT
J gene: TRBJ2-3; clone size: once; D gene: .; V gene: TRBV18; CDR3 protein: CASSRLDRDTQYF; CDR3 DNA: TGTGCCAGCTCACGCTTAGACAGGGATACGCAGTATTTT
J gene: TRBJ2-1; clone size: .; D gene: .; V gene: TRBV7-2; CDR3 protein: CASSSPLLGGRSYNEQFF; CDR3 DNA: TGTGCCAGCAGCTCCCCTTTGCTGGGGGGTCGCTCCTACAATGAGCAGTTCTTC
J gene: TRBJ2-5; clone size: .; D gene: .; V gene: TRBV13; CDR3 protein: CASSHSSWPSEETQYF; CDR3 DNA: TGTGCCAGCAGCCACTCTAGCTGGCCATCCGAAGAGACCCAGTACTTC
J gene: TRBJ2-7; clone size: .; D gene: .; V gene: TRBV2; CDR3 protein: CASSAGPPGYRGEQYF; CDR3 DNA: TGTGCCAGCAGTGCAGGACCCCCGGGATATAGAGGCGAGCAGTACTTC
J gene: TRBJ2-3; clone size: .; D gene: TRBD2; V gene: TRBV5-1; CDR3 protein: CASGYSGSTDTQYF; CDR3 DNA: TGCGCCAGCGGGTATAGCGGGAGCACAGATACGCAGTATTTT
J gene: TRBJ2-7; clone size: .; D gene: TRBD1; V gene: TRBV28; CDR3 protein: CASSRQGAMDEQYF; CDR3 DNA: TGTGCCAGCAGCCGACAGGGGGCTATGGACGAGCAGTACTTC
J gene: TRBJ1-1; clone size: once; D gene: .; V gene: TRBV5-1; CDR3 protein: CASSLVNAGLNTEAFF; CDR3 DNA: TGCGCCAGCAGCTTGGTTAACGCAGGGCTGAACACTGAAGCTTTCTTT
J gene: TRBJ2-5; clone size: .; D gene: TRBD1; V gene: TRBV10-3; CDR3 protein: CAISEGDRGRETQYF; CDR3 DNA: TGTGCCATCAGTGAGGGGGACAGGGGCAGGGAGACCCAGTACTTC
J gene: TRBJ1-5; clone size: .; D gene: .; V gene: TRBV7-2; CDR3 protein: CASSLVGVAQHF; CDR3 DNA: TGTGCCAGCAGCTTAGTGGGGGTAGCCCAGCATTTT
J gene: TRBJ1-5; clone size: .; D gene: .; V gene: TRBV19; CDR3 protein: CASRDSQAKSNQPQHF; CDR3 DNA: TGTGCCAGTCGAGACAGTCAGGCGAAGAGCAATCAGCCCCAGCATTTT
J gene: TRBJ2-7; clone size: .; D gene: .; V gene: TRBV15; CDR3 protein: CATSRDPRGAYEQYF; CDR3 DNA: TGTGCCACCAGCAGGGATCCCCGGGGTGCTTACGAGCAGTACTTC
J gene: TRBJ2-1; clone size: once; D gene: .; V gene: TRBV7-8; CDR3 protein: CASSRAPSYNEQFF; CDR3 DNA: TGTGCCAGCAGTCGGGCTCCCTCCTACAATGAGCAGTTCTTC
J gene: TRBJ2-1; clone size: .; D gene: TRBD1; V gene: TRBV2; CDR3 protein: CASSETRAGGNEQFF; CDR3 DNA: TGTGCCAGCAGTGAAACGAGAGCAGGGGGCAATGAGCAGTTCTTC
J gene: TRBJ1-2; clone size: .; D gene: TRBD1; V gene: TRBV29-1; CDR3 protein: CSAGDRVAGGYTF; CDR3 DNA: TGCAGCGCCGGGGACAGGGTCGCAGGTGGCTACACCTTC
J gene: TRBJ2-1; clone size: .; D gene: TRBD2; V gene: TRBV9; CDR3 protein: CASSVGTSGLSYNEQFF; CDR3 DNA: TGTGCCAGCAGCGTAGGGACTAGCGGACTCTCCTACAATGAGCAGTTCTTC
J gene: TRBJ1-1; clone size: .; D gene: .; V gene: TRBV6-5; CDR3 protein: CASTYGRRAFF; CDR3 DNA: TGTGCCAGCACTTACGGACGTCGGGCTTTCTTT
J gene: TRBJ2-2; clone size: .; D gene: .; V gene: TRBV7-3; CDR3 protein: CASSLQRLLDPGELFF; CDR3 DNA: TGTGCCAGCAGCTTACAGCGTCTCTTGGACCCCGGGGAGCTGTTTTTT
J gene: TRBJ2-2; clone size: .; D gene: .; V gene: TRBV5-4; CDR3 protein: CASSNPRGSGELFF; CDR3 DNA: TGTGCCAGCAGTAACCCACGGGGCAGCGGGGAGCTGTTTTTT
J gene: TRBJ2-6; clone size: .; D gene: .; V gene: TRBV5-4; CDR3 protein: CASSFPAASGANVLTF; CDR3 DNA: TGTGCCAGCAGCTTTCCGGCGGCCTCTGGGGCCAACGTCCTGACTTTC
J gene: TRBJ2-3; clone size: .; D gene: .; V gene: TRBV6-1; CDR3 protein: CASSAGAGGWDTQYF; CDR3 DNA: TGTGCCAGCAGCGCGGGGGCAGGGGGTTGGGATACGCAGTATTTT
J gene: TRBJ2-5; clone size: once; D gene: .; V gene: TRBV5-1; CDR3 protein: CASKTNSGTLGQETQYF; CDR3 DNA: TGCGCCAGCAAAACAAACTCCGGGACACTGGGACAAGAGACCCAGTACTTC
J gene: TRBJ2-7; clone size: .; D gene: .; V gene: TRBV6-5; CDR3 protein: CASSSGGSYEQYF; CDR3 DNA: TGTGCCAGCAGTTCTGGAGGTTCCTACGAGCAGTACTTC
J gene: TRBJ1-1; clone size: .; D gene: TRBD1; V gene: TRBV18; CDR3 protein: CASSSKQGATEAFF; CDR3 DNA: TGTGCCAGCTCATCGAAACAGGGGGCCACTGAAGCTTTCTTT
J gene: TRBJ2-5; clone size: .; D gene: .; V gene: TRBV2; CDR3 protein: CASSDFPVQETQYF; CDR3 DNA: TGTGCCAGCAGTGATTTCCCTGTACAAGAGACCCAGTACTTC
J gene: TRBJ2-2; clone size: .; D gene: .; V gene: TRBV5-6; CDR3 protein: CASSLGQAAGELFF; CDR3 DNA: TGTGCCAGCAGCTTGGGACAGGCTGCCGGGGAGCTGTTTTTT
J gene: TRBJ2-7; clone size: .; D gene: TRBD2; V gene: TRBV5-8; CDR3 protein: CASSFSIGAGVYEQYF; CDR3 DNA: TGTGCCAGCAGTTTCTCGATAGGGGCGGGAGTATACGAGCAGTACTTC
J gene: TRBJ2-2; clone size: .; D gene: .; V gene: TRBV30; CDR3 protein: CAWSGLTHTGELFF; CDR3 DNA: TGTGCCTGGAGTGGGCTAACCCACACCGGGGAGCTGTTTTTT
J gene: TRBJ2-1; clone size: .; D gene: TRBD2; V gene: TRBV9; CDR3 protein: CASSVSGSYNEQFF; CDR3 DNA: TGTGCCAGCAGCGTTAGCGGGAGCTACAATGAGCAGTTCTTC
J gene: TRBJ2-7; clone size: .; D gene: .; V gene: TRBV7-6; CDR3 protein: CASSLEGRYEQYF; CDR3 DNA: TGTGCCAGCAGCTTAGAGGGTCGATACGAGCAGTACTTC
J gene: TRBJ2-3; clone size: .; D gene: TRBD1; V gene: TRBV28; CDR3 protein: CASSLGQALDTQYF; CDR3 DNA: TGTGCCAGCAGTCTAGGACAGGCCCTGGATACGCAGTATTTT
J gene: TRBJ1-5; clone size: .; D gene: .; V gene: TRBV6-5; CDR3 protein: CASSPGVNSNQPQHF; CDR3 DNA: TGTGCCAGCAGTCCCGGGGTCAATAGCAATCAGCCCCAGCATTTT
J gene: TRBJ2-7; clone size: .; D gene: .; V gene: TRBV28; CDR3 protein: CASSLRQPTSYEQYF; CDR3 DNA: TGTGCCAGCAGTTTAAGACAGCCCACCTCCTACGAGCAGTACTTC
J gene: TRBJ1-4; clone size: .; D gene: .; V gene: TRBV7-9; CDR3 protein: CASSSGTYGELFF; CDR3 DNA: TGTGCCAGCAGTTCCGGGACGTACGGGGAACTGTTTTTT
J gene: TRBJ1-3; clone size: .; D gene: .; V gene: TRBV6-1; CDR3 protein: CASSAGMRDTIYF; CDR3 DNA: TGTGCCAGCAGCGCAGGGATGAGGGACACCATATATTTT
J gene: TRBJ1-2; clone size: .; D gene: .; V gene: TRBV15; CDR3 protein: CATSRDLPGGYTF; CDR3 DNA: TGTGCCACCAGCAGAGATCTCCCAGGAGGCTACACCTTC
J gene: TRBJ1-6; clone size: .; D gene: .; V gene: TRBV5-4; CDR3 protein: CASSLAAIGEQGIKPLHF; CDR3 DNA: TGTGCCAGCAGCTTGGCCGCTATCGGGGAGCAAGGTATTAAACCCCTCCACTTT
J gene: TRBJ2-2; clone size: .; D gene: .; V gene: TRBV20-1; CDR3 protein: CSARSPGELFF; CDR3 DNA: TGCAGTGCTAGAAGCCCCGGGGAGCTGTTTTTT
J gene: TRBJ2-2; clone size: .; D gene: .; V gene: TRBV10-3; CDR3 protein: CAISEMARHTGELFF; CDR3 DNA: TGTGCCATCAGTGAGATGGCCAGACACACCGGGGAGCTGTTTTTT
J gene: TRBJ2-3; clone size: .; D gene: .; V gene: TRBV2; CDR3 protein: CASNWGGPVADTQYF; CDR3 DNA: TGTGCCAGCAATTGGGGGGGGCCGGTTGCAGATACGCAGTATTTT
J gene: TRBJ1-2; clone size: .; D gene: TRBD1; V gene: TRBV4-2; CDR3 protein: CASSHLQGYGGYTF; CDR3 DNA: TGTGCCAGCAGCCACCTACAGGGGTACGGTGGCTACACCTTC
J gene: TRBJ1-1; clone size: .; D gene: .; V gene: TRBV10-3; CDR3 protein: CAISEGKGLGTEAFF; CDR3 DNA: TGTGCCATCAGTGAGGGGAAGGGGCTGGGGACTGAAGCTTTCTTT
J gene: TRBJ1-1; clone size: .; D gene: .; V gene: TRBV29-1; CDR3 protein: CSVPIAGRGTEAFF; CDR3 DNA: TGCAGCGTCCCAATTGCGGGCAGGGGCACTGAAGCTTTCTTT
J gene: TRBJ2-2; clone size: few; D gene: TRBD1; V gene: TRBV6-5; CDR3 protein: CASSFDRVNTGELFF; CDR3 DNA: TGTGCCAGCAGTTTCGACAGGGTGAACACCGGGGAGCTGTTTTTT
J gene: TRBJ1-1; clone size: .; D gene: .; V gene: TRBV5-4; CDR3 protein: CASSYTGGGDTEAFF; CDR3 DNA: TGTGCCAGCAGTTACACGGGAGGCGGGGACACTGAAGCTTTCTTT
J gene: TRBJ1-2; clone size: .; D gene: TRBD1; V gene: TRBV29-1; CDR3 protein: CSVLGQRYGYTF; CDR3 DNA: TGCAGCGTCCTGGGACAGCGCTATGGCTACACCTTC
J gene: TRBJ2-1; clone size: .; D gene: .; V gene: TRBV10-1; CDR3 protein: CASSAADVGSSYNEQFF; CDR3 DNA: TGCGCCAGCAGTGCGGCTGACGTCGGGAGCTCCTACAATGAGCAGTTCTTC
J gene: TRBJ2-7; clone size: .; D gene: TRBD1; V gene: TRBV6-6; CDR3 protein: CASSYGTGEAYEQYF; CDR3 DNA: TGTGCCAGCAGCTATGGGACAGGGGAGGCCTACGAGCAGTACTTC
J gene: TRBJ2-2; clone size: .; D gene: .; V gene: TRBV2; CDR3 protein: CASSRTGGTGELFF; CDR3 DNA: TGTGCCAGCAGTAGGACGGGTGGGACCGGGGAGCTGTTTTTT
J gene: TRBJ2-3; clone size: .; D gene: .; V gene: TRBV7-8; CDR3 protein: CASSLRAITDTQYF; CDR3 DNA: TGTGCCAGCAGCTTAAGGGCCATCACAGATACGCAGTATTTT
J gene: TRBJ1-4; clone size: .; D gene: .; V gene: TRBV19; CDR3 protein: CASSRSNEKLFF; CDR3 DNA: TGTGCCAGTAGTCGTAGTAATGAAAAACTGTTTTTT
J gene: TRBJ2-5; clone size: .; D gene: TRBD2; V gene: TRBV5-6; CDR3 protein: CASSLGAGVQETQYF; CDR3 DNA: TGTGCCAGCAGCTTGGGTGCGGGGGTCCAAGAGACCCAGTACTTC
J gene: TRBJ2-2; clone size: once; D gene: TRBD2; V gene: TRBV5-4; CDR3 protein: CASSLGAGENTGELFF; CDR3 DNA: TGTGCCAGCAGCTTGGGGGCGGGAGAAAACACCGGGGAGCTGTTTTTT
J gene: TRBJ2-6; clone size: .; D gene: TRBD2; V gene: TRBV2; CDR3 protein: CASSRLAGGFSGANVLTF; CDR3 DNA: TGTGCCAGCAGCAGACTAGCGGGAGGCTTCTCTGGGGCCAACGTCCTGACTTTC
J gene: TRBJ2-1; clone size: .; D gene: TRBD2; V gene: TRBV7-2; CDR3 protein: CASSRSGSDYNEQFF; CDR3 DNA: TGTGCCAGCAGTCGTAGCGGGAGTGACTACAATGAGCAGTTCTTC
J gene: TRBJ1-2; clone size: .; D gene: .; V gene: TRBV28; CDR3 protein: CASSLYRSYGYTF; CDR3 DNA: TGTGCCAGCAGTTTATATCGGAGCTATGGCTACACCTTC
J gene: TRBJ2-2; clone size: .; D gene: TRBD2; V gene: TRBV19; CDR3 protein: CASSPGLAGALGNTGELFF; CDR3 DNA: TGTGCCAGTAGTCCGGGACTAGCGGGAGCCTTGGGGAACACCGGGGAGCTGTTTTTT